Listed here are 2 T cell receptor beta chains from one sample, sequenced in a study of shared clonotypes between healthy human individuals. This table comes from immunoSEQ multiplex PCR, and its TCRdb copy is limited to in-frame clones, with some not included. Seen here are some 1.5 million clones, approximately 97% observed once, and the top ten hold more than 0.9%. The sequencing sample was made of naive CD4+ T cells sorted from blood. Subset in this sample: CD45RA+ positively selected. These receptors were taken from a man younger than 45 in good health.

V usage is TRBV5-1 and J usage is TRBJ2-3; no clear D gene. This CDR3 spans 14 amino acids. Trimming pared 1 base from V and 1 base from J, leaving 7 bases between. Germline assignment: CDR1 SGHRS and CDR2 YFSETQ. The CDR3 spells CASSLPQRTDTQYF. CDR3 coding DNA: TGCGCCAGCAGCTTGCCCCAGCGCACAGATACGCAGTATTTT.

The J gene is TRBJ2-1, the V gene TRBV6-5; D may correspond to TRBD1 or TRBD2 (6 bases each). The V and J ends lost 4 bases and 9 bases respectively, with 7 bases between them. Germline V lookup: CDR1 MNHEY, CDR2 SVGAGI. The CDR3 contains 11 residues. The CDR3 DNA reads as TGTGCCAGCAGTTCGGGGGCTGAGCAGTTCTTC. This encodes CASSSGAEQFF.